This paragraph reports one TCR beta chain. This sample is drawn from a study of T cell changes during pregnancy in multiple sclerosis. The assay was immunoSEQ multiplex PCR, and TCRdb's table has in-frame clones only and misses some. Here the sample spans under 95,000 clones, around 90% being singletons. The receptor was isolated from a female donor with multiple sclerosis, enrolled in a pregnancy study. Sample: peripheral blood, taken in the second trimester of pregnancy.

The CDR3 region has the DNA TGTGCCAGCAGCCCCCTAGGCGCGGGAGGCCTACCGAACACCGGGGAGCTGTTTTTT. Protein sequence: CASSPLGAGGLPNTGELFF. The rearrangement uses TRBV11-2 and TRBJ2-2, with 8 bases aligning to TRBD2. V shed 5 bases and J 0 bases; nucleotides not matched to a gene: 14. The germline CDR1 and CDR2 sequences are SGHAT and FQNNGV. This CDR3 comprises 19 residues.